Listed below are T cell receptor beta chains from one sample, sequenced in a study of blood T cell repertoires in COVID-19. This table comes from immunoSEQ multiplex PCR, and its TCRdb copy is limited to in-frame clones, with some not included. The sample holds some 120,000 clones; about four fifths are singletons and the top ten take about 15%. The specimen sequenced was peripheral blood. The receptors here all came from a woman aged 50 to 60 with acute or convalescent COVID-19. Each CDR3 is given with its conserved first and last residue. Fields, in order: D gene, V gene, J gene, clone size, CDR3 DNA, CDR3 protein. The D gene is left open where the match is weak. Only some rows state a clone size, as once, few, many or a class for expanded clones.

d_gene: NA
v_gene: TRBV3-1/TRBV3-2
j_gene: TRBJ1-1
abundance: NA
CDR3nt: TGTGCCAGCAGCCAAGCGGGGGTCACTGAAGCTTTCTTT
CDR3aa: CASSQAGVTEAFF

d_gene: TRBD1
v_gene: TRBV18
j_gene: TRBJ2-7
abundance: NA
CDR3nt: TGTGCCAGCTCACGGGACAGGACCTACGAGCAGTACTTC
CDR3aa: CASSRDRTYEQYF

d_gene: TRBD1
v_gene: TRBV5-5
j_gene: TRBJ1-5
abundance: NA
CDR3nt: TGTGCCAGCAGCTTGGCGGGACAGGACCTTATCGGGCCCCAGCATTTT
CDR3aa: CASSLAGQDLIGPQHF

d_gene: NA
v_gene: TRBV6-5
j_gene: TRBJ1-1
abundance: NA
CDR3nt: TGTGCCAGCAGTTACGGCCAGGGGTTCCGAACTGAAGCTTTCTTT
CDR3aa: CASSYGQGFRTEAFF

d_gene: NA
v_gene: TRBV2
j_gene: TRBJ1-5
abundance: NA
CDR3nt: TGTGCCAGCAGTGTTAGACAGTATAGCAATCAGCCCCAGCATTTT
CDR3aa: CASSVRQYSNQPQHF

d_gene: NA
v_gene: TRBV5-1
j_gene: TRBJ1-2
abundance: few
CDR3nt: TGCGCCAGCAGCTCGGGGGACGCACAGAACTATGGCTACACCTTC
CDR3aa: CASSSGDAQNYGYTF

d_gene: NA
v_gene: TRBV6-5
j_gene: TRBJ1-6
abundance: NA
CDR3nt: TGTGCCAGCAGTTCTACAGTGAGCTCCTATAATTCACCCCTCCACTTT
CDR3aa: CASSSTVSSYNSPLHF

d_gene: NA
v_gene: TRBV10-1
j_gene: TRBJ2-2
abundance: few
CDR3nt: TGCGCCAGCAGTGTCCGGGATACCGGGGAGCTGTTTTTT
CDR3aa: CASSVRDTGELFF

d_gene: NA
v_gene: TRBV5-5
j_gene: TRBJ1-1
abundance: NA
CDR3nt: TGTGCCAGCAGCTTGGTGGCAGGGGTGGCTACTGAAGCTTTCTTT
CDR3aa: CASSLVAGVATEAFF

d_gene: TRBD1
v_gene: TRBV9
j_gene: TRBJ2-2
abundance: NA
CDR3nt: TGTGCCAGCAGCGGAGGACAGGGGGTATTAAGGACCGGGGAGCTGTTTTTT
CDR3aa: CASSGGQGVLRTGELFF

d_gene: NA
v_gene: TRBV29-1
j_gene: TRBJ2-7
abundance: NA
CDR3nt: TGCAGCGTTTCCCAAACAGGATCTCTTAGCGAGCAGTACTTC
CDR3aa: CSVSQTGSLSEQYF

d_gene: TRBD1
v_gene: TRBV5-1
j_gene: TRBJ1-6
abundance: NA
CDR3nt: TGCGCCAGCAGCTTGGCGCCAATGACAGGGCTAAGCTCCTATAATTCACCCCTCCACTTT
CDR3aa: CASSLAPMTGLSSYNSPLHF

d_gene: TRBD1
v_gene: TRBV6-5
j_gene: TRBJ1-2
abundance: few
CDR3nt: TGTGCCAGCATCACAGGGGGCTTCAGCTATGGCTACACCTTC
CDR3aa: CASITGGFSYGYTF

d_gene: NA
v_gene: TRBV30
j_gene: TRBJ2-7
abundance: NA
CDR3nt: TGTGCCTGGAACGACGGACACTACGAGCAGTACTTC
CDR3aa: CAWNDGHYEQYF

d_gene: NA
v_gene: TRBV6-5
j_gene: TRBJ1-1
abundance: NA
CDR3nt: TGTGCCAGCAGTTATTATGGGGCTAACACTGAAGCTTTCTTT
CDR3aa: CASSYYGANTEAFF

d_gene: NA
v_gene: TRBV7-3
j_gene: TRBJ2-2
abundance: NA
CDR3nt: TGTGCCAGCAGCTTGGACAGTTATACCGGGGAGCTGTTTTTT
CDR3aa: CASSLDSYTGELFF

d_gene: NA
v_gene: TRBV18
j_gene: TRBJ1-3
abundance: NA
CDR3nt: TGTGCCAGCTCACCCGTTCAGGGATCTGGAAACACCATATATTTT
CDR3aa: CASSPVQGSGNTIYF

d_gene: TRBD1
v_gene: TRBV4-2
j_gene: TRBJ2-5
abundance: NA
CDR3nt: TGTGCCAGCAGCCAAGATAGAGACAGGGGAAAGACCCAGTACTTC
CDR3aa: CASSQDRDRGKTQYF

d_gene: NA
v_gene: TRBV2
j_gene: TRBJ2-2
abundance: NA
CDR3nt: TGTGCCAGCAGTGACTTCTTAGACACCGGGGAGCTGTTTTTT
CDR3aa: CASSDFLDTGELFF

d_gene: TRBD1
v_gene: TRBV14
j_gene: TRBJ1-2
abundance: few
CDR3nt: TGTGCCAGCAGTCAACCTAAGGGACAGATACACTTC
CDR3aa: CASSQPKGQIHF